Here is one TCR beta chain with its context. Its matching antigen is unknown. The CDR3 regions of TCR beta were amplified from RNA transcripts. Using the HTBI primer set, a first-round RT-PCR was run on the TCR CDR3. TCRdb independently ran MiXCR on the multiplex PCR reads; one entry per CDR3 protein. The data show about 270,000 distinct CDR3 sequences, around 20% seen once. The data stem from a study of T cells in Graves' hyperthyroidism and ophthalmopathy. Germline values: CDR1 LNHNV, CDR2 YYDKDF (reference sequence). The V gene end was trimmed by 3 bases and the J gene end by 0 bases; junction bases not matched to a gene: 9. CDR3 length: 17 amino acids. Study-level findings and limits: A model built on 13 V-J features separated ophthalmopathy from stable hyperthyroidism. Model-based prediction identified ophthalmopathy a median roughly 5.9 months prior to its onset.

The study included ophthalmopathy patients with Clinical Activity Score at least 3, NOSPECS grade at least 4 and duration under 3 months. Diagnoses were established using clinical symptoms, serum thyroxine and TRAb, thyroid ultrasound and orbital computed tomography. Sequenced material: blood. This sequence originates from a man aged 25-45 years with Graves' ophthalmopathy. The V call is TRBV15, the J call TRBJ2-3; TRBD2 agrees at 7 bases. CDR3 residues: CATSRLRGSRSTDTQYF. The CDR3 DNA sequence: TGTGCCACCAGCAGGCTCCGCGGGAGCAGAAGCACAGATACGCAGTATTTT.